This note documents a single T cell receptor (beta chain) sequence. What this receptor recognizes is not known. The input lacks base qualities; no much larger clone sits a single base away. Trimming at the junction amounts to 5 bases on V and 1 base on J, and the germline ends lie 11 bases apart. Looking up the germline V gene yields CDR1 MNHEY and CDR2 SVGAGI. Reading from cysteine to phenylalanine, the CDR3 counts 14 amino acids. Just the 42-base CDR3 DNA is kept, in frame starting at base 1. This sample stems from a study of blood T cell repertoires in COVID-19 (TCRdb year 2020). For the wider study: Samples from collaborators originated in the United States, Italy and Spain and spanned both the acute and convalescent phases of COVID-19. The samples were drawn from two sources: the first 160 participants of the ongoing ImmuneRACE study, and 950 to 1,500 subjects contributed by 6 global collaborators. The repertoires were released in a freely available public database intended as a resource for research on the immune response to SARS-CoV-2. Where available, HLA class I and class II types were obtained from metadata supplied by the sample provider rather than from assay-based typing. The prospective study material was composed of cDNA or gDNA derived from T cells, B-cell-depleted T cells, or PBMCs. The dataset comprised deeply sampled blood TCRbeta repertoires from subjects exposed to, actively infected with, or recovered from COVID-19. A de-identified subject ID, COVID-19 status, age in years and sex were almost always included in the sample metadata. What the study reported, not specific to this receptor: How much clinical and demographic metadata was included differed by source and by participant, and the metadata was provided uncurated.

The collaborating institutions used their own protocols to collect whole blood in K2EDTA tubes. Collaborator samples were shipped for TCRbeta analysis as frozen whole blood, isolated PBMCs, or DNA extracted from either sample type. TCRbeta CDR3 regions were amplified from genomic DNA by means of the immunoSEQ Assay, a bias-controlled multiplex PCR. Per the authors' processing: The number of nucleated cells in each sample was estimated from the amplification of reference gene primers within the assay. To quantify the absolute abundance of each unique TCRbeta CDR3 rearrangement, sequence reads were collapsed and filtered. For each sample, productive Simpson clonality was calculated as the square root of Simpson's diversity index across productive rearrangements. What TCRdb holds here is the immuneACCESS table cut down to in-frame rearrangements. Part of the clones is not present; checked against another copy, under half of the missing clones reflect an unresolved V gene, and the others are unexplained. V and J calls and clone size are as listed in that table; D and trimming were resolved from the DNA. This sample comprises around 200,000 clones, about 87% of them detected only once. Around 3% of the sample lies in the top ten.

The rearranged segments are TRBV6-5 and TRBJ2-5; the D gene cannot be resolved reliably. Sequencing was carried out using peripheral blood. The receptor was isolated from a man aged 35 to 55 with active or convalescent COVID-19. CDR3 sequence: CASSPVGVQETQYF. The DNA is TGTGCCAGCAGTCCAGTTGGTGTCCAAGAGACCCAGTACTTC.